The sequence of this T cell receptor beta chain was determined in a study of CD8+CD57+ T cells in acquired aplastic anemia. Study-wide context: Sorting CD4+ and CD8+ cells gave DNA averaging 3.2 ug. Regarding the study as a whole: Significance was not reached for CD8+ Simpson's diversity between patients and controls. Patients and controls shared roughly 30 CD8+ CDR3 sequences, which appeared highly expressed in patients and within their immunodominant clones.

CDR1 is WNHNN and CDR2 is SYGVQD in the germline V gene (reference sequence). The V end lost 6 bases, the J end lost 6 bases, and 6 bases lay between the germline ends. This CDR3 comprises 11 residues. Both TCR beta VDJ combination and CDR3 sequence profiling were carried out. Genomic DNA was the template for this profiling. TCRdb ran MiXCR on the reads and lists one entry per CDR3 protein. This table holds more than 150,000 distinct CDR3 sequences, roughly 50% found once. Only patients with CD8+CD57+ cell expansion on flow cytometry were chosen for sequencing. At blood sampling, none of the patients had yet received therapy. Concerning this clonotype: What it binds is unknown.

The sequencing input was sorted CD4+, CD8+, or CD8+CD57+ T cells (not recorded which) from PBMCs. This receptor was obtained from a human donor with aplastic anemia. This sequence joins TRBV10-1 and TRBJ1-3, with unresolved D. This CDR3 reads CASRAVNTIYF. The CDR3 DNA reads as TGCGCCAGCAGGGCAGTAAACACCATATATTTT.